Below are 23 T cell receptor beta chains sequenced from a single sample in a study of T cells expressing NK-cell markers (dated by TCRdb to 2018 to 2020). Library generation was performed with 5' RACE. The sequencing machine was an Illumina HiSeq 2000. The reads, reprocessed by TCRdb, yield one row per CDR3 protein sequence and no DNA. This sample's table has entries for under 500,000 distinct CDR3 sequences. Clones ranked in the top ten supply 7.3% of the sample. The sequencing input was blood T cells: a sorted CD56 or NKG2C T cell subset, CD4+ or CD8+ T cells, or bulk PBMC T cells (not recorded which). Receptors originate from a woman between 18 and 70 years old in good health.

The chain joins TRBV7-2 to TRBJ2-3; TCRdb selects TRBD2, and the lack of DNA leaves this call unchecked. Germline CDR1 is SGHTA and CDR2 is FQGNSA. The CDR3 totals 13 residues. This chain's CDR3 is CASSSPSRGTQYF.

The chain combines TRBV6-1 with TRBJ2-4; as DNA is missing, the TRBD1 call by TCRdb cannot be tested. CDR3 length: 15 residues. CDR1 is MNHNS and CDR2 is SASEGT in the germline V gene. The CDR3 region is CASSEASGGKNIQYF.

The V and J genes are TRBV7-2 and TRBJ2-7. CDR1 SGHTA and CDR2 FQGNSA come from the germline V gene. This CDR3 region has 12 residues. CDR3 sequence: CASSLSLREQYF.

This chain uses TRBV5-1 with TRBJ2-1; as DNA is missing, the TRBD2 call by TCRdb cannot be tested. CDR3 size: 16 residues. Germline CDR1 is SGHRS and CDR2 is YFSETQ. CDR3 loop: CASSWGGLAADNEQFF.

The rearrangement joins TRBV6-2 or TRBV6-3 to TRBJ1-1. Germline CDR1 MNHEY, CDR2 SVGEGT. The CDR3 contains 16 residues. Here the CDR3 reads CASSRGARDMNTEAFF.

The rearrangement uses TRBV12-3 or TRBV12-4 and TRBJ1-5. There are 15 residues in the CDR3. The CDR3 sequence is CASSTHTVGNQPQHF.

The CDR3 loop reads CSVHDHSEGSTDTQYF. J is TRBJ2-3 and V is TRBV29-1; no DNA is available, so the TRBD1 call from TCRdb remains unchecked. The CDR3 loop spans 16 amino acids. CDR1 SQVTM and CDR2 ANQGSEA come from the germline V gene.

CDR3 residues: CASRLAAASTGELFF. V gene TRBV6-1 combines with J gene TRBJ2-2; TCRdb outputs TRBD2, but without DNA this stays unchecked. Per germline, CDR1 MNHNS and CDR2 SASEGT. The CDR3 extends over 15 amino acids.

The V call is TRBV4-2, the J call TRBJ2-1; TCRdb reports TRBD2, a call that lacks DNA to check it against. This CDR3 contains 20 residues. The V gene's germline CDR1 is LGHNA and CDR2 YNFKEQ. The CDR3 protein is CASSQVADAGRGRPYNEQFF.

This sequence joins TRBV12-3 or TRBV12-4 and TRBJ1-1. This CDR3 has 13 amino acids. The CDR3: CASSRRVTTEAFF.

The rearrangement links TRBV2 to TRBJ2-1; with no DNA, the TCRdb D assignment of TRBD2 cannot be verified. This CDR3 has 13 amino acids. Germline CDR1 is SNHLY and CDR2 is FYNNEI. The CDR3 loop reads CASRELAPNEQFF. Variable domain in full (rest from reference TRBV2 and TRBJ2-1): EPEVTQTPSHQVTQMGQEVILRCVPISNHLYFYWYRQILGQKVEFLVSFYNNEISEKSEIFDDQFSVERPDGSNFTLKIRSTKLEDSAMYFCASRELAPNEQFFGPGTRLTVL.

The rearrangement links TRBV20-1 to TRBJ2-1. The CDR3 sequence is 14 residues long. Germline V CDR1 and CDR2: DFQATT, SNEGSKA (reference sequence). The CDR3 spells CSGETDSSYNEQFF.

The CDR3 sequence: CASSVSHGWSTEAFF. The J gene is TRBJ1-1, the V gene TRBV6-1. The CDR3 contains 15 residues. Germline V gene lookup returns CDR1 MNHNS and CDR2 SASEGT.

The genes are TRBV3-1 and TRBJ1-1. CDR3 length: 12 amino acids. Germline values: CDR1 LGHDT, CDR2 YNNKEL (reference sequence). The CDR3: CASSHPRLPAFF. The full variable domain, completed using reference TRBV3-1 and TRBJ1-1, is DTAVSQTPKYLVTQMGNDKSIKCEQNLGHDTMYWYKQDSKKFLKIMFSYNNKELIINETVPNRFSPKSPDKAHLNLHINSLELGDSAVYFCASSHPRLPAFFGQGTRLTVV.

CDR3: CASSIRQGGETQYF. The chain has TRBV28 and TRBJ2-5; TCRdb calls TRBD1, which cannot be checked without DNA. The germline V gene has CDR1 MDHEN and CDR2 SYDVKM. The CDR3 spans 14 residues.

CDR3 amino acids: CASSFTARGGGNEKLFF. V and J are TRBV7-2 and TRBJ1-4; TCRdb returns TRBD1, unconfirmable since there is no DNA. The germline V gene has CDR1 SGHTA and CDR2 FQGNSA. This CDR3 is 17 amino acids long.

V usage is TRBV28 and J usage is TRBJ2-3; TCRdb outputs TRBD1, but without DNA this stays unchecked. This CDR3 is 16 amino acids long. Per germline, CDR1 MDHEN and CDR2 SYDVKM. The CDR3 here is CASSLRWGGSPDTQYF. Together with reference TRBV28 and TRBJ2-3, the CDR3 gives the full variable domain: DVKVTQSSRYLVKRTGEKVFLECVQDMDHENMFWYRQDPGLGLRLIYFSYDVKMKEKGDIPEGYSVSREKKERFSLILESASTNQTSMYLCASSLRWGGSPDTQYFGPGTRLTVL.

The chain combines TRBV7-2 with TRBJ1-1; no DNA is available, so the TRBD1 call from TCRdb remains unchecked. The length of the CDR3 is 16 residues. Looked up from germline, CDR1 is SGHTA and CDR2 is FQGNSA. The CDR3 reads CASSPPTGSKNTEAFF.

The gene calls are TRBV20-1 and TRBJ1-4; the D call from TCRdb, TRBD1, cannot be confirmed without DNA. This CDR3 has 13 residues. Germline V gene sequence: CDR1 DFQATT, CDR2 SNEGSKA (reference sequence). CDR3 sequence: CSAPGTVNEKLFF.

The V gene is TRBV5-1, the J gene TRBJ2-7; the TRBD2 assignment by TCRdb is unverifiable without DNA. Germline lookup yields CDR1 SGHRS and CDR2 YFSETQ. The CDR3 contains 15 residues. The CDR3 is CASSRRLAGLGEQYF.

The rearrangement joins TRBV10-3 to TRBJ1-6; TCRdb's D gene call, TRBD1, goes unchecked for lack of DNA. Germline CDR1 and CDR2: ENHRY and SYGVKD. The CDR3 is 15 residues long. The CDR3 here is CAISESGQGISPLHF.

The CDR3: CSARETAYNEQFF. The genes are TRBV20-1 and TRBJ2-1. CDR3 length: 13 amino acids. Germline V gene sequence: CDR1 DFQATT, CDR2 SNEGSKA (reference sequence).

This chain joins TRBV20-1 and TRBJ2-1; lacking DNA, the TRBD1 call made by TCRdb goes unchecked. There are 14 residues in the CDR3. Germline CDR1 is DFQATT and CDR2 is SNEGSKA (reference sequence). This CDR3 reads CSAVRQGPYNEQFF.